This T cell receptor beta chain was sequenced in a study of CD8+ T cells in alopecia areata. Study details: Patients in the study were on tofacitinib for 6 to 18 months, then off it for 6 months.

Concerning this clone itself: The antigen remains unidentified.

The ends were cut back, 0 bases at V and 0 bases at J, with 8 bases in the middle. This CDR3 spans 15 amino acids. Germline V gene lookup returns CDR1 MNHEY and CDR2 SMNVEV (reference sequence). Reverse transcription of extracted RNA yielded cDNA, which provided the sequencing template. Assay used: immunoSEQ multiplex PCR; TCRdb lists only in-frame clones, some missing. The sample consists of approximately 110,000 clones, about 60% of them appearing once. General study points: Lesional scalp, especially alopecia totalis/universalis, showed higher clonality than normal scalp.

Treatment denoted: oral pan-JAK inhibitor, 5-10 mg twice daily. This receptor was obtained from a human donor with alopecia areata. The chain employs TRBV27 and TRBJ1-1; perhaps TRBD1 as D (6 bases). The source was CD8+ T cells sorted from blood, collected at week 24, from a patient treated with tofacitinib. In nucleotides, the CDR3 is TGTGCCAGCAGTTTATCGTGGGACATGAACACTGAAGCTTTCTTT. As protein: CASSLSWDMNTEAFF.